This TCR beta chain came from a study of beta chain features in type 1 diabetes. Points from the study as a whole: Researchers could not determine here whether HLA type influences TCRB rearrangement. For type 1 diabetes patients, VDJ junctions showed fewer insertions and more deletions.

Based on CD45RO/CCR7/CD25/CD127/CD95/CD27, CD4+ regulatory, stem cell-like memory, naive and central memory cells were sorted. CDR3 size: 12 residues. Germline CDR1 GTSNPN, CDR2 SVGIG (reference sequence). Trimming removed 4 bases at V and 1 base at J, with 7 bases between. This clone was recorded at least ten times. Its antigen is undetermined. Expressed TCRB transcripts were sequenced because the isolated RNA had all been reverse transcribed beforehand. TCRdb keeps only in-frame clones here, not all; method: immunoSEQ multiplex PCR. The sample lists 390,000 or so clones, roughly 13% occurring once. The gene calls are TRBV30 and TRBJ2-5; D remains ambiguous. Sequenced sample: naive CD4+ T cells from blood. The TCR was taken from a man aged 30 to 39 in good health. The CDR3 is CAWNTGQETQYF. The CDR3 DNA is TGTGCCTGGAACACTGGCCAAGAGACCCAGTACTTC.